This passage covers 26 T cell receptor beta chains from one sample sequenced in a study of T cell repertoires in cytomegalovirus infection. TCRdb fed the reads into MiXCR, producing one record per CDR3 protein. Seen here are some 300,000 distinct CDR3 sequences, about 9.2% observed once, and the top ten hold approximately 2.4%. The specimen sequenced was PBMCs. The receptor set was obtained from a human donor in good health (CMV status not recorded). Some clones in this sample may be carry-over from other donors' samples.

In the case of this clonotype: With a much larger clone just one base away, this may be a read error. The chain employs TRBV6-5 and TRBJ1-4; possibly TRBD1 for D (5 bases). Germline lookup yields CDR1 MNHEY and CDR2 SVGAGI. The CDR3 length is 15 residues. V was trimmed by 2 bases and J by 0 bases, leaving 7 bases between them. For the CDR3, the DNA is TGTGCCAGCAGTTACGTGGGGGCAACTAATGAAAAACTGTTTTTT. Translating it yields CASSYVGATNEKLFF.

The chain recombines TRBV6-5 with TRBJ2-1; the D is unclear. Trimming removed 8 bases at V and 8 bases at J, with 10 bases between. The CDR3 spans 11 residues. CDR1 is MNHEY, CDR2 SVGAGI, per germline. As DNA, the CDR3 is TGTGCCAGCGCCCTCTTCGATGAGCAGTTCTTC. This translates into CASALFDEQFF.

This clonotype appeared many times. This chain links TRBV27 with TRBJ1-5; tentatively, D is TRBD1 (5 bases). The germline CDR1 and CDR2 sequences are MNHEY and SMNVEV (reference sequence). The CDR3 is 13 residues long. V was cut by 5 bases and J by 1 base, with 6 bases left in between. CDR3 sequence reads: CASSTGSNQPQHF. The DNA of the CDR3 is TGTGCCAGCAGTACAGGAAGCAATCAGCCCCAGCATTTT.

The table lists this clonotype with many counts. V usage is TRBV6-2 or TRBV6-3 and J usage is TRBJ1-1; D unclear. CDR1 is MNHEY and CDR2 is SVGEGT in the germline V gene. V was trimmed by 10 bases and J by 6 bases, leaving 12 bases between them. CDR3 length equals 11 residues. The CDR3 DNA reads TGTGCCACCCTGAATGGGGCTGAAGCTTTCTTT. Its translation is CATLNGAEAFF.

This clonotype was seen many times. The chain carries TRBV19 and TRBJ1-2, with unresolved D. The CDR3 extends over 12 amino acids. Germline loops: CDR1 LNHDA, CDR2 SQIVND (reference sequence). The V end lost 9 bases, the J end lost 8 bases, and 16 bases lay between the germline ends. CDR3 DNA sequence: TGTGCCAGCCTTGGGCTGAGGGTCGGCTACACCTTC. Translating it yields CASLGLRVGYTF. Looking up the rest from reference TRBV19 and TRBJ1-2 gives the full variable domain: DGGITQSPKYLFRKEGQNVTLSCEQNLNHDAMYWYRQDPGQGLRLIYYSQIVNDFQKGDIAEGYSVSREKKESFPLTVTSAQKNPTAFYLCASLGLRVGYTFGSGTRLTVV.

This clonotype was counted many times. This chain joins TRBV3-1 and TRBJ2-4, with TRBD1 matching 7 bases. Germline assignment: CDR1 LGHDT and CDR2 YNNKEL (reference sequence). CDR3 length: 13 residues. V was pared by 3 bases and J by 5 bases, with 1 base of the junction left unmatched. The CDR3 nucleotides read TGTGCCAGCAGCCAGGGGACAGAAAACATTCAGTACTTC. Its protein product is CASSQGTENIQYF.

This clonotype has only a few counts. The chain uses TRBV5-5 and TRBJ2-3; weak D call: TRBD2 (6 bases). This CDR3 is 14 amino acids long. Per germline, CDR1 SGHKS and CDR2 YYEKEE (reference sequence). V was clipped by 4 bases and J by 3 bases, with 12 bases between them. The CDR3 reads CASSLGGVTDTQYF. CDR3 in DNA: TGTGCCAGCAGCCTTGGAGGGGTTACAGATACGCAGTATTTT.

This chain uses TRBV24-1 with TRBJ2-2; D not certain. V lost 5 bases to trimming and J lost 0 bases, with 6 bases between them. Per germline, CDR1 KGHDR and CDR2 SFDVKD. This CDR3 spans 14 amino acids. The CDR3 sequence: CATSVNANTGELFF. The CDR3 DNA sequence: TGTGCCACCAGTGTTAACGCGAACACCGGGGAGCTGTTTTTT.

This clonotype appeared a few times. This chain joins TRBV20-1 and TRBJ2-5; D ambiguous. CDR1 and CDR2 from the germline V gene are DFQATT and SNEGSKA (reference sequence). The CDR3 has 13 amino acids. V lost 0 bases and J lost 5, with 10 bases in between. Written as DNA, the CDR3 is TGCAGTGCTAGAGATTCTTCGGTGGAGACCCAGTACTTC. Its protein product is CSARDSSVETQYF.

The chain uses TRBV20-1 and TRBJ1-1; D unresolved. This CDR3 contains 12 residues. The V gene's germline CDR1 is DFQATT and CDR2 SNEGSKA (reference sequence). The ends were cut back, 0 bases at V and 6 bases at J, with 8 bases in the middle. The CDR3 region is CSARDLLPEAFF. The CDR3 DNA sequence: TGCAGTGCTAGAGATCTATTACCTGAAGCTTTCTTT.

In its sample, this clonotype was seen many times. The rearrangement joins TRBV6-5 to TRBJ1-5; the D gene is possibly TRBD1 (5 bases). V was clipped by 0 bases and J by 7 bases, with 10 bases between them. The CDR3 has 14 residues. Germline assignment: CDR1 MNHEY and CDR2 SVGAGI. The CDR3 loop is CASSYSGSGQPQHF. The CDR3 coding sequence is TGTGCCAGCAGTTACTCAGGGTCAGGGCAGCCCCAGCATTTT.

This clonotype was recorded many times. This chain uses TRBV2 with TRBJ2-5; D uncertain. This CDR3 spans 12 amino acids. Germline loops: CDR1 SNHLY, CDR2 FYNNEI. The V and J ends lost 6 bases and 4 bases respectively, with 9 bases between them. The CDR3 sequence: CASSATPETQYF. The CDR3 nucleotides read TGTGCCAGCAGCGCGACCCCAGAGACCCAGTACTTC.

This clonotype was detected a few times. V and J are TRBV19 and TRBJ1-1; TRBD1 is a possible D gene (6 bases). Trimming took 9 bases from V and 1 from J, leaving 15 bases between them. Germline V gives CDR1 LNHDA, CDR2 SQIVND (reference sequence). This CDR3 region has 14 residues. In DNA, the CDR3 is TGTGCCAGCACTGACAGGACCTCGAACACTGAAGCTTTCTTT. Residues: CASTDRTSNTEAFF.

Ten or more counts support this clonotype. The chain couples TRBV7-2 to TRBJ2-3; D is unresolved. Germline V CDR1 and CDR2: SGHTA, FQGNSA. Trimming shortened V by 3 bases and J by 6 bases, and 19 bases separated the two germline ends. The CDR3 extends over 16 amino acids. In DNA form, the CDR3 reads TGTGCCAGCAGCTTTAGCATTAGTGGTTCTGGTGATACGCAGTATTTT. Its protein product is CASSFSISGSGDTQYF.

The sample holds many counts of this clonotype. The chain employs TRBV19 and TRBJ2-7; D uncertain. Germline V gene sequence: CDR1 LNHDA, CDR2 SQIVND (reference sequence). CDR3 length equals 14 residues. The V end was cut by 6 bases, the J end by 4 bases, with 16 bases between. This CDR3 is CASSEAVVKYEQYF. The DNA for the CDR3 is TGTGCCAGTAGCGAGGCAGTAGTCAAATACGAGCAGTACTTC.

This clonotype was recorded many times. This sequence joins TRBV14 and TRBJ2-1; TRBD2 matches 7 bases. The CDR3 has 16 residues. With 3 bases clipped from V and 5 bases from J, the junction kept 10 bases outside the gene matches. The germline V gene has CDR1 SGHDN and CDR2 FVKESK. The CDR3 here is CASSQPSRGDHNEQFF. In DNA form, the CDR3 reads TGTGCCAGCAGCCAGCCGAGCCGGGGGGATCACAATGAGCAGTTCTTC.

This clonotype has more than one count but fewer than ten. CDR3 sequence: CASRGTSGGEQFF. In DNA, the CDR3 is TGTGCCAGCAGAGGGACTAGCGGGGGGGAGCAGTTCTTC. The rearrangement uses TRBV2 and TRBJ2-1, with 15 bases identical to TRBD2. This CDR3 has 13 amino acids. The germline CDR1 and CDR2 sequences are SNHLY and FYNNEI. With 6 bases clipped from V and 10 bases from J, the junction kept 1 base outside the gene matches.

The table lists this clonotype with many counts. The chain carries TRBV20-1 and TRBJ1-5; 10 bases line up with TRBD1. J was trimmed by 6 bases and V by 5 bases; bases with no gene match: 7. The CDR3 has 14 residues. Germline CDR1 DFQATT, CDR2 SNEGSKA (reference sequence). The CDR3 sequence: CSAGTGEGIQPQHF. The DNA of the CDR3 is TGCAGTGCTGGGACAGGGGAAGGGATTCAGCCCCAGCATTTT.

This chain connects TRBV5-1 to TRBJ1-5; tentative D call: TRBD1 (6 bases). V was cut by 0 bases and J by 6 bases, with 10 bases left in between. From germline, CDR1 is SGHRS and CDR2 YFSETQ. This CDR3 is built from 14 residues. CDR3 residues: CASSLDRGGQPQHF. DNA for the CDR3: TGCGCCAGCAGCTTGGATAGGGGGGGTCAGCCCCAGCATTTT.

This clonotype was found many times. This rearrangement joins TRBV28 to TRBJ1-2; 7 bases map to TRBD1. V lost 3 bases and J lost 2; bases outside the gene matches: 21. This CDR3 has 20 residues. Per the germline V gene, CDR1 is MDHEN and CDR2 is SYDVKM. For the CDR3, the DNA is TGTGCCAGCAGTTTCCCTATCAAGGGGGCCGAGGGTCTGGGGAACTATGGCTACACCTTC. Amino acids: CASSFPIKGAEGLGNYGYTF.

This clonotype was counted between two and nine times. The chain uses TRBV20-1 and TRBJ2-3; TRBD2 aligns across 7 bases. The V gene's germline CDR1 is DFQATT and CDR2 SNEGSKA (reference sequence). This CDR3 comprises 15 residues. The J segment lost 0 bases and the V segment lost 3 bases, leaving 6 bases of the junction unmatched. CDR3 in amino acids: CSASIGRGSTDTQYF. The CDR3 coding sequence is TGCAGTGCTAGTATAGGGAGGGGTAGCACAGATACGCAGTATTTT.

This clonotype was found many times. The chain is built from TRBV20-1 and TRBJ1-3; no clear D. V lost 3 bases to trimming and J lost 0 bases, with 6 bases between them. The germline V gene encodes CDR1 DFQATT and CDR2 SNEGSKA (reference sequence). The CDR3 covers 13 residues. DNA for the CDR3: TGCAGTGCTAGTCTGACCTCTGGAAACACCATATATTTT. Encoded protein: CSASLTSGNTIYF.

This clonotype was recorded many times. This rearrangement joins TRBV28 to TRBJ2-1, with 10 bases fitting TRBD1. The CDR3 is 16 residues long. Germline V lookup: CDR1 MDHEN, CDR2 SYDVKM. J gave up 2 bases and V 6 bases, and 7 bases lay outside the gene matches. The CDR3 DNA reads TGTGCCAGCAGCCGCGGAGGGACAGGGGCCTACAATGAGCAGTTCTTC. Its protein product is CASSRGGTGAYNEQFF.

This clonotype was observed at least ten times. The V and J genes are TRBV28 and TRBJ2-2; D remains ambiguous. This CDR3 is built from 15 residues. The germline V gene has CDR1 MDHEN and CDR2 SYDVKM. Trimming took 4 bases from V and 2 from J, leaving 11 bases between them. CDR3 in DNA: TGTGCCAGCAGTTCTGCGAGATTCAACACCGGGGAGCTGTTTTTT. This translates into CASSSARFNTGELFF.

This clonotype was detected a few times. The genes are TRBV15 and TRBJ1-5, with 9 bases identical to TRBD1. CDR1 LNHNV and CDR2 YYDKDF come from the germline V gene (reference sequence). The V gene end was trimmed by 3 bases and the J gene end by 4 bases; junction bases not matched to a gene: 7. The CDR3 is made up of 16 amino acids. The CDR3 sequence is CATSSTGTGPNQPQHF. CDR3 bases: TGTGCCACCAGCAGTACCGGGACAGGGCCGAATCAGCCCCAGCATTTT.

This clonotype was detected only once. This clone may be a read error of a much larger clone one base away. V usage is TRBV18 and J usage is TRBJ2-3, with no clear D. From germline, CDR1 is KGHSH and CDR2 LQKENI. The CDR3 contains 13 residues. The CDR3, as DNA: TGTGTCAGCTCACCACACAGAACAGATACGCAGTATTTT. It codes for CVSSPHRTDTQYF.